These 32 T cell receptor beta chains were sequenced from one sample in a study of human T cells and chemical hapten exposure. Documented time point: pre-sensitization, week 0. Treatment reported: therapeutic diphenylcyclopropenone sensitization with weekly scalp DPC. Unfractionated whole blood was the source of the extracted total RNA. TCRdb recomputed calls from the RACE reads with MiXCR, one row per CDR3 protein. Of under 40,000 distinct CDR3 sequences in the sample, 10% to 15% are singletons; the top ten hold less than 2.5%. This specimen consisted of whole blood, obtained in connection with sensitization to the hapten diphenylcyclopropenone (DPC). These receptors originate from a woman aged 40 to 50 with alopecia areata. Some clones in this sample may be carry-over from other donors' samples.

The chain employs TRBV3-1 and TRBJ2-5, with 11 bases that match TRBD2. CDR1 and CDR2 (germline): LGHDT, YNNKEL (reference sequence). The length of the CDR3 is 15 residues. V trimming: 5 bases; J trimming: 3 bases; junction bases outside the gene matches: 5. The CDR3 reads CASSFSLAGEETQYF. In DNA form, the CDR3 reads TGTGCCAGCAGCTTCTCACTAGCGGGGGAAGAGACCCAGTACTTC.

The chain has TRBV29-1 and TRBJ1-1; D gene ambiguous. V gave up 5 bases and J gave up 8 bases, with 12 bases separating them. The CDR3 is 11 amino acids. CDR1 is SQVTM and CDR2 is ANQGSEA in the germline V gene. For the CDR3, the DNA is TGCAGCGTTTCAGGTGGAAACGAAGCTTTCTTT. Translated: CSVSGGNEAFF.

This clonotype was observed at least ten times. The CDR3 bases are TGTGCCAGCAGTGGGGGTCTGTACTACGAGCAGTACTTC. Amino acids: CASSGGLYYEQYF. This chain connects TRBV2 to TRBJ2-7; D is unclear. The CDR3 is 13 residues long. Trimming pared 4 bases from V and 3 bases from J, leaving 10 bases between. Germline V gene lookup returns CDR1 SNHLY and CDR2 FYNNEI.

This clonotype has only a few counts. This chain connects TRBV3-1 to TRBJ2-5, with no clear D. The germline V and J ends were trimmed by 1 base and 1 base, with 10 bases remaining between them. This CDR3 is built from 15 residues. The germline V gene has CDR1 LGHDT and CDR2 YNNKEL (reference sequence). In DNA, the CDR3 is TGTGCCAGCAGCCAAGCTGGGGTCATCCAAGAGACCCAGTACTTC. Translated: CASSQAGVIQETQYF.

The chain combines TRBV28 with TRBJ1-4; no reliable D call. The CDR3 is 16 amino acids. Germline V lookup: CDR1 MDHEN, CDR2 SYDVKM. The V gene lost 6 bases and the J gene lost 6 bases, with 20 bases spanning the gap. The CDR3 coding sequence is TGTGCCAGCAGGAACAGCGCTTTTTTTTCGGATGAAAAACTGTTTTTT. It yields the protein CASRNSAFFSDEKLFF.

This clonotype was found many times. V gene TRBV2 combines with J gene TRBJ2-3, with D tentatively TRBD2 (6 bases). Germline values: CDR1 SNHLY, CDR2 FYNNEI. Trimming left V 6 bases short and J 8 bases short, with 18 bases between. The CDR3 extends over 14 amino acids. The CDR3 DNA reads TGTGCCAGCAGAATTAGCGGAGCGCAGTCTACGCAGTATTTT. Translation: CASRISGAQSTQYF.

V is TRBV20-1 and J is TRBJ2-3; 14 bases fit TRBD2. Germline V gives CDR1 DFQATT, CDR2 SNEGSKA (reference sequence). V shed 2 bases, J shed 5 bases, and the junction held 6 bases outside the gene matches. The CDR3 extends over 16 amino acids. The CDR3 region has the DNA TGCAGTGCTAGAAGACTAGCGGGAGGGTTGGTAGATACGCAGTATTTT. This translates into CSARRLAGGLVDTQYF.

This clonotype was recorded at least ten times. The CDR3 region is CASSSRTGGWTEAFF. In DNA, the CDR3 is TGTGCCAGCAGCTCACGGACAGGGGGATGGACTGAAGCTTTCTTT. This rearrangement joins TRBV7-9 to TRBJ1-1; 10 bases align to TRBD1. The CDR3 is 15 amino acids. CDR1 and CDR2 (germline): SEHNR, FQNEAQ (reference sequence). With V trimmed by 4 bases and J by 5 bases, 7 bases remained unmatched.

A few counts support this clonotype. The chain is built from TRBV29-1 and TRBJ1-2, with D possibly being TRBD1 (5 bases). CDR1 is SQVTM, CDR2 ANQGSEA, per germline. CDR3 size: 12 residues. Deletions cut 3 bases from V and 3 bases from J, with 8 bases between. This CDR3 reads CSVDGGDYGYTF. The CDR3 region has the DNA TGCAGCGTTGATGGGGGTGACTATGGCTACACCTTC. Combining the CDR3 with reference TRBV29-1 and TRBJ1-2 gives the whole variable domain SAVISQKPSRDICQRGTSLTIQCQVDSQVTMMFWYRQQPGQSLTLIATANQGSEATYESGFVIDKFPISRPNLTFSTLTVSNMSPEDSSIYLCSVDGGDYGYTFGSGTRLTVV.

This clonotype was counted a few times. J is TRBJ1-4 and V is TRBV29-1; no reliable D call. Trimming took 8 bases from V and 5 from J, leaving 12 bases between them. Germline lookup yields CDR1 SQVTM and CDR2 ANQGSEA. The CDR3 is 12 residues long. CDR3 bases: TGCAGCACGAGGACGGGGAATGAAAAACTGTTTTTT. Amino acids: CSTRTGNEKLFF.

This sequence joins TRBV7-3 and TRBJ2-5; 7 bases map to TRBD2. The CDR3 has 16 residues. V was clipped by 2 bases and J by 5 bases; unmatched bases: 11. Germline lookup yields CDR1 SGHTA and CDR2 FQGTGA. The DNA for the CDR3 is TGTGCCAGCAGCTTAGTGTCGGACGGGAGGCAGGAGACCCAGTACTTC. Translated, it gives CASSLVSDGRQETQYF.

In its sample, this clonotype was seen a few times. Mismatch with germline at one junction end may stem from a read error. The chain carries TRBV7-7 and TRBJ2-1; 7 nucleotides align to TRBD2. This CDR3 has 13 residues. Germline CDR1 and CDR2: SSHAT and FNYEAQ (reference sequence). The CDR3 DNA is TGTGCTAGCAGCCCATTCGGGGGGAATGAGCAGTTCTTC. This codes for CASSPFGGNEQFF.

The chain has TRBV3-1 and TRBJ2-6; D possibly uses TRBD1 or TRBD2 (5 bases each). V shed 1 base and J shed 0 bases, with 10 bases lying between them. Germline V CDR1 and CDR2: LGHDT, YNNKEL (reference sequence). The CDR3 totals 17 residues. The CDR3 spells CASSQGPGTSGANVLTF. Here the CDR3 DNA reads TGTGCCAGCAGCCAAGGACCAGGGACCTCTGGGGCCAACGTCCTGACTTTC.

This clonotype occurred a few times. The chain uses TRBV27 and TRBJ1-1; D gene unclear. Germline V gives CDR1 MNHEY, CDR2 SMNVEV (reference sequence). The CDR3 runs 15 residues. Trimming removed 0 bases at V and 5 bases at J, with 13 bases between. The CDR3 is CASSLSIGPGTEAFF. The CDR3 DNA reads TGTGCCAGCAGTTTATCGATCGGGCCTGGTACTGAAGCTTTCTTT.

The J gene is TRBJ2-1, the V gene TRBV29-1, with D uncertain. Trimming stripped 4 bases from V and 1 base from J, with 11 bases between. This CDR3 region has 14 residues. From germline, CDR1 is SQVTM and CDR2 ANQGSEA. The CDR3 protein is CSVVPDHSYNEQFF. CDR3 in DNA: TGCAGCGTTGTACCAGACCATTCCTACAATGAGCAGTTCTTC.

This clonotype appeared many times. The chain links TRBV20-1 to TRBJ1-1; tentatively, D is TRBD1 (5 bases). In germline, CDR1 is DFQATT, CDR2 SNEGSKA (reference sequence). CDR3 length: 14 amino acids. V was clipped by 6 bases and J by 3 bases, with 17 bases between them. This CDR3 reads CSAGAPGMDTEAFF. CDR3 nucleotides: TGCAGTGCCGGGGCGCCCGGGATGGACACTGAAGCTTTCTTT.

V and J are TRBV5-5 and TRBJ1-1; possibly TRBD1 for D (5 bases). The CDR3 runs 15 residues. The V gene lost 2 bases and the J gene lost 1 base, with 12 bases spanning the gap. Looked up from germline, CDR1 is SGHKS and CDR2 is YYEKEE (reference sequence). The DNA for the CDR3 is TGTGCCAGCAGCTTTTCGTCACAGGCGAACACTGAAGCTTTCTTT. It translates to CASSFSSQANTEAFF.

This clonotype has a count of ten or more. The gene calls are TRBV10-1 and TRBJ2-7; TRBD1 agrees at 12 bases. Germline lookup yields CDR1 WNHNN and CDR2 SYGVQD (reference sequence). The trim removed 6 bases at V and 6 bases at J, leaving 12 bases unmatched. This CDR3 is 16 amino acids long. The CDR3 loop reads CASSYSRDRGLSEQYF. The CDR3 coding sequence is TGCGCCAGCAGCTACTCCAGGGACAGGGGGCTTAGCGAGCAGTACTTC.

The chain joins TRBV28 to TRBJ2-7; D is undetermined. The length of the CDR3 is 16 residues. V lost 6 bases, J lost 3 bases, and 21 bases lay in between. Germline CDR1 is MDHEN and CDR2 is SYDVKM. The CDR3 DNA reads TGTGCCAGCAGCCTCCGCCCGACTCAACAGCGCTACGAGCAGTACTTC. Amino acid sequence: CASSLRPTQQRYEQYF.

This clonotype came up many times. This rearrangement joins TRBV11-2 to TRBJ1-4, with D possibly TRBD1 on 6 matching bases. V lost 1 base and J 14 bases, leaving 17 bases between the germline ends. The germline V gene encodes CDR1 SGHAT and CDR2 FQNNGV. The CDR3 contains 14 residues. The CDR3 protein is CASSLGAQGQSLFF. The CDR3 DNA is TGTGCCAGCAGCTTAGGAGCCCAGGGGCAGTCTCTGTTTTTT.

At least ten counts were recorded for this clonotype. The chain carries TRBV7-2 and TRBJ2-1; D unresolved. Germline values: CDR1 SGHTA, CDR2 FQGNSA. V was clipped by 2 bases and J by 10 bases, with 9 bases between them. This CDR3 is built from 12 residues. The CDR3 DNA reads as TGTGCCAGCAGCTTAAGCGTACCAGAGCAGTTCTTC. Residues: CASSLSVPEQFF.

The chain is built from TRBV14 and TRBJ1-3; D is ambiguous. Germline loops: CDR1 SGHDN, CDR2 FVKESK. Trimming pared 1 base from V and 8 bases from J, leaving 6 bases between. The CDR3 contains 12 residues. The CDR3 DNA follows: TGTGCCAGCAGCCAAGCGAGCGACACCATATATTTT. Translating gives CASSQASDTIYF. Together with reference TRBV14 and TRBJ1-3, the CDR3 gives the full variable domain: EAGVTQFPSHSVIEKGQTVTLRCDPISGHDNLYWYRRVMGKEIKFLLHFVKESKQDESGMPNNRFLAERTGGTYSTLKVQPAELEDSGVYFCASSQASDTIYFGEGSWLTVV.

This clonotype showed up many times. The genes are TRBV19 and TRBJ2-7, with D possibly being TRBD2 (6 bases). The CDR3 consists of 14 residues. Between the trimmed V and J ends, which lost 5 bases and 2 bases, there was a span of 13 bases. The germline CDR1 and CDR2 sequences are LNHDA and SQIVND (reference sequence). The CDR3, as DNA: TGTGCCAGTAGTTCCAGCGGGCGGCCCTACGAGCAGTACTTC. Translation gives CASSSSGRPYEQYF.

This clonotype was counted a few times. The chain joins TRBV7-9 to TRBJ1-2; D call uncertain. Looked up from germline, CDR1 is SEHNR and CDR2 is FQNEAQ (reference sequence). The length of the CDR3 is 14 residues. V lost 0 bases, J lost 2 bases, and 7 bases lay in between. CDR3 DNA: TGTGCCAGCAGCTTAGCCCCAGAGAACTATGGCTACACCTTC. This encodes CASSLAPENYGYTF.

This clonotype was observed a handful of times. The J gene is TRBJ2-1, the V gene TRBV5-1; TRBD2 matches 13 bases. V lost 4 bases, J lost 7 bases, and 5 bases stayed unmatched. Germline V gives CDR1 SGHRS, CDR2 YFSETQ. The CDR3 has 15 amino acids. In DNA form, the CDR3 reads TGCGCCAGCAGCCAAAGACTAGCGGGAGGTAATGAGCAGTTCTTC. This gives the protein CASSQRLAGGNEQFF. Using reference TRBV5-1 and TRBJ2-1 for the parts outside the CDR3, the full variable domain is KAGVTQTPRYLIKTRGQQVTLSCSPISGHRSVSWYQQTPGQGLQFLFEYFSETQRNKGNFPGRFSGRQFSNSRSEMNVSTLELGDSALYLCASSQRLAGGNEQFFGPGTRLTVL.

This clonotype showed up just a few times. The CDR3 sequence: CASTPLPSTSGANVLTF. The CDR3 nucleotides are TGTGCCAGCACCCCTCTTCCAAGCACCTCTGGGGCCAACGTCCTGACTTTC. The chain recombines TRBV28 with TRBJ2-6; D is undetermined. CDR1 MDHEN and CDR2 SYDVKM come from the germline V gene. The CDR3 sequence is 17 residues long. V was trimmed by 7 bases and J by 0 bases, leaving 16 bases between them.

This clonotype was observed many times. This chain links TRBV11-2 with TRBJ2-5; 12 bases are shared with TRBD2. This CDR3 is built from 15 residues. Germline lookup yields CDR1 SGHAT and CDR2 FQNNGV. Germline trimming cut 5 bases from V and 5 bases from J; bases unmatched to any gene: 6. The CDR3 sequence is CASSRTSGGSETQYF. CDR3 nucleotide sequence: TGTGCCAGCAGCCGTACTAGCGGGGGGAGTGAGACCCAGTACTTC. Drawing the rest from reference TRBV11-2 and TRBJ2-5, the complete variable domain is EAGVAQSPRYKIIEKRQSVAFWCNPISGHATLYWYQQILGQGPKLLIQFQNNGVVDDSQLPKDRFSAERLKGVDSTLKIQPAKLEDSAVYLCASSRTSGGSETQYFGPGTRLLVL.

The sample holds many counts of this clonotype. The J gene is TRBJ1-1, the V gene TRBV18; weak D call: TRBD1 (5 bases). V gave up 5 bases and J gave up 3 bases, with 13 bases separating them. Germline assignment: CDR1 KGHSH and CDR2 LQKENI. This CDR3 has 14 residues. The DNA for the CDR3 is TGTGCCAGCTCATGGAACAGGCGCTACACTGAAGCTTTCTTT. It yields the protein CASSWNRRYTEAFF.

This clonotype has only a few counts. This chain links TRBV3-1 with TRBJ2-3, with D possibly called TRBD1 or TRBD2 (6 bases each). The CDR3 has 16 amino acids. CDR1 LGHDT and CDR2 YNNKEL come from the germline V gene (reference sequence). The germline V and J ends were trimmed by 1 base and 10 bases, with 21 bases remaining between them. The CDR3 DNA follows: TGTGCCAGCAGCCAAGTGGGGGGCCCCAGTGCAGGTGCGCAGTATTTT. Protein product: CASSQVGGPSAGAQYF.

The V gene is TRBV4-2, the J gene TRBJ2-1, with D maybe TRBD2 (7 bases). The V gene's germline CDR1 is LGHNA and CDR2 YNFKEQ. CDR3 size: 16 residues. V was trimmed by 4 bases and J by 5 bases, leaving 18 bases between them. The CDR3 sequence: CASSLEVQGTNNEQFF. CDR3 nucleotides: TGTGCCAGCAGCCTAGAGGTCCAGGGGACTAACAATGAGCAGTTCTTC.

This clonotype was seen many times. The chain is built from TRBV7-2 and TRBJ2-6; the D gene is possibly TRBD1 (5 bases). V was shortened by 5 bases and J by 0 bases, with 20 bases between the two germline ends. This CDR3 region has 19 residues. The germline V gene has CDR1 SGHTA and CDR2 FQGNSA. The CDR3 sequence: CASSHRRAFSRSGANVLTF. CDR3 DNA: TGTGCCAGCAGCCACCGCAGGGCTTTCTCTCGCTCTGGGGCCAACGTCCTGACTTTC. Complete variable domain (other parts from reference TRBV7-2 and TRBJ2-6): GAGVSQSPSNKVTEKGKDVELRCDPISGHTALYWYRQSLGQGLEFLIYFQGNSAPDKSGLPSDRFSAERTGGSVSTLTIQRTQQEDSAVYLCASSHRRAFSRSGANVLTFGAGSRLTVL.

Many counts were recorded for this clonotype. This sequence joins TRBV5-1 and TRBJ2-3; 12 nucleotides match TRBD2. The trim removed 4 bases at V and 6 bases at J, leaving 9 bases unmatched. The CDR3 is 16 residues long. The germline V gene encodes CDR1 SGHRS and CDR2 YFSETQ. CDR3 protein: CASSQTSGRSLDTQYF. The CDR3 coding sequence is TGCGCCAGCAGCCAAACTAGCGGGAGGTCCTTGGATACGCAGTATTTT.